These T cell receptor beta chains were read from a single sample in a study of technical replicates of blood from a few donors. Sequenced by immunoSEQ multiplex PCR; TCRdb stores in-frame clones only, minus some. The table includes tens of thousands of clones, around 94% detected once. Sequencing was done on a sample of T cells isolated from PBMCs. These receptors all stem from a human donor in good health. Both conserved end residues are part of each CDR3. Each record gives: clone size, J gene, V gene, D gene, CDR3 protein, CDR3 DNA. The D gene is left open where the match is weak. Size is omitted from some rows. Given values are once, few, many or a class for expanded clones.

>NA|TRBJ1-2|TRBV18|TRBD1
CASSSGQGLGYTF
TGTGCCAGCTCATCTGGACAGGGGCTTGGCTACACCTTC
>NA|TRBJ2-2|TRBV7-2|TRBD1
CASPNVDRDSFLFPGELFF
TGTGCCAGCCCGAACGTGGACAGGGACAGTTTCTTGTTCCCCGGGGAGCTGTTTTTT
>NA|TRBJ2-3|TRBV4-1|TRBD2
CASSQEGERGSTDTQYF
TGCGCCAGCAGCCAAGAAGGGGAGCGGGGTAGCACAGATACGCAGTATTTT
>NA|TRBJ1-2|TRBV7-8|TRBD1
CASSFKTAGGDGYTF
TGTGCCAGCAGCTTCAAGACGGCAGGGGGCGATGGCTACACCTTC
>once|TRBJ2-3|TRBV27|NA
CASTHLQGVRTDTQYF
TGTGCCAGCACCCACCTTCAGGGTGTGCGCACAGATACGCAGTATTTT
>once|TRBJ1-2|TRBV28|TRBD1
CASSRTGGVRYGYTF
TGTGCCAGCAGTCGAACAGGGGGAGTGCGGTATGGCTACACCTTC
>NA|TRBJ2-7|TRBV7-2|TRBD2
CASSLLAGNSYEQYF
TGTGCCAGCAGCTTACTAGCGGGGAACTCCTACGAGCAGTACTTC
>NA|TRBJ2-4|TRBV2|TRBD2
CASSDPLGAGGELAKNIQYF
TGTGCCAGCAGCGATCCTTTGGGAGCGGGGGGCGAACTAGCCAAAAACATTCAGTACTTC
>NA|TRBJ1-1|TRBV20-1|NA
CSARDMTEAFF
TGCAGTGCTAGAGATATGACTGAAGCTTTCTTT
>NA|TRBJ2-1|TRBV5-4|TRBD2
CASSPTSGRGGGEQFF
TGTGCCAGCAGCCCGACTAGCGGGAGAGGAGGGGGTGAGCAGTTCTTC